These 19 T cell receptor beta chains originate from one sample sequenced in a study of blood T cell repertoires in COVID-19. The assay was immunoSEQ multiplex PCR, and TCRdb's table has in-frame clones only and misses some. The sample has some 290,000 clones, 81% seen once. Source material: peripheral blood. The receptors come from a woman aged 55-75 years with active or convalescent COVID-19.

The rearrangement joins TRBV6-6 to TRBJ1-5, with 8 nucleotides matching TRBD1. CDR3 length: 14 residues. Trimming cost V 11 bases and J 4 bases; bases outside gene matches: 10. The germline CDR1 and CDR2 sequences are MNHNY and SVGAGI (reference sequence). CDR3 protein: CAGSRTGRNQPQHF. CDR3 sequence (DNA): TGTGCCGGGTCTCGGACAGGGAGAAATCAGCCCCAGCATTTT.

The chain recombines TRBV7-9 with TRBJ1-1; 7 nucleotides match TRBD1. Unmatched junction bases numbered 14, after V lost 6 bases and J lost 7 bases. The CDR3 has 15 amino acids. Germline V gives CDR1 SEHNR, CDR2 FQNEAQ (reference sequence). The CDR3 is CASSSRTGRRLEAFF. The DNA for the CDR3 is TGTGCCAGCAGTTCCCGGACAGGTCGACGCCTTGAAGCTTTCTTT.

There are a few counts of this clone. The V call is TRBV12-5, the J call TRBJ1-3, with no clear D. The CDR3 consists of 12 residues. The germline gives CDR1 LGHNT, CDR2 FRNRAP. V lost 5 bases and J lost 4, with 6 bases in between. CDR3 coding DNA: TGTGCTAGTGGTCCACTCGGAAACACCATATATTTT. As protein: CASGPLGNTIYF.

V is TRBV7-2 and J is TRBJ1-2; D might be TRBD1 (6 bases). The germline V gene has CDR1 SGHTA and CDR2 FQGNSA. V lost 3 bases and J lost 4, with 15 bases in between. The CDR3 has 15 residues. The CDR3 sequence: CASSFPGGSIYGYTF. In nucleotides, the CDR3 is TGTGCCAGCAGCTTCCCGGGGGGCTCGATCTATGGCTACACCTTC.

The V call is TRBV5-4, the J call TRBJ2-1; 10 bases match TRBD2. Germline V gene sequence: CDR1 SGHNT, CDR2 YYREEE (reference sequence). V was pared by 1 base and J by 5 bases, with 3 bases of the junction left unmatched. The CDR3 totals 15 residues. The CDR3 DNA reads TGTGCCAGCAGCTTGACTAGCGGGGTAGACAATGAGCAGTTCTTC. It encodes CASSLTSGVDNEQFF.

V usage is TRBV5-1 and J usage is TRBJ2-7, with 8 nucleotides matching TRBD2. The trim removed 0 bases at V and 2 bases at J, leaving 7 bases unmatched. The CDR3 runs to 16 residues. Looked up from germline, CDR1 is SGHRS and CDR2 is YFSETQ. The CDR3 sequence: CASSLARGGSTYEQYF. CDR3 coding DNA: TGCGCCAGCAGCTTGGCCCGGGGGGGGAGTACCTACGAGCAGTACTTC.

The chain joins TRBV12-5 to TRBJ1-2, with a tentative D call TRBD1 (6 bases). There are 17 residues in the CDR3. Germline CDR1 is LGHNT and CDR2 is FRNRAP. V was pared by 0 bases and J by 1 base, with 15 bases between. CDR3 residues: CASGLVQGGASNYGYTF. The CDR3 DNA sequence: TGTGCTAGTGGTTTGGTACAAGGGGGGGCTAGTAACTATGGCTACACCTTC. Using reference TRBV12-5 and TRBJ1-2 for the parts outside the CDR3, the full variable domain is DARVTQTPRHKVTEMGQEVTMRCQPILGHNTVFWYRQTMMQGLELLAYFRNRAPLDDSGMPKDRFSAEMPDATLATLKIQPSEPRDSAVYFCASGLVQGGASNYGYTFGSGTRLTVV.

This rearrangement joins TRBV19 to TRBJ1-1; TRBD1 matches at 7 bases. Germline CDR1 and CDR2: LNHDA and SQIVND (reference sequence). This CDR3 comprises 15 residues. Trimming removed 5 bases from V and 1 base from J; junction bases left unmatched: 7. CDR3 in amino acids: CASSVTGAPNTEAFF. The CDR3 region has the DNA TGTGCCAGTAGTGTTACAGGGGCCCCGAACACTGAAGCTTTCTTT.

V and J are TRBV6-5 and TRBJ2-5, with a possible D match to TRBD2 (7 bases). Germline loops: CDR1 MNHEY, CDR2 SVGAGI. This CDR3 region has 16 residues. Trimming took off 2 bases at V and 0 bases at J, with 13 bases between the two ends. The CDR3 region is CASSYGGGAHQETQYF. The CDR3 nucleotides read TGTGCCAGCAGTTACGGTGGGGGGGCACACCAAGAGACCCAGTACTTC.

The V call is TRBV19, the J call TRBJ1-2, with 8 bases aligning to TRBD1. Looked up from germline, CDR1 is LNHDA and CDR2 is SQIVND (reference sequence). The CDR3 consists of 14 residues. The V and J ends lost 5 bases and 1 base, in that order; junction bases with no gene match: 3. The CDR3 DNA is TGTGCCAGTAGTTTGGGACAGGTTAACTATGGCTACACCTTC. Its protein is CASSLGQVNYGYTF.

The rearrangement joins TRBV7-2 to TRBJ2-3, with TRBD2 identical over 13 bases. V shed 0 bases, J shed 6 bases, and the junction held 6 bases outside the gene matches. Germline CDR1 SGHTA, CDR2 FQGNSA. This CDR3 is built from 17 residues. The CDR3: CASSLAQGLAGTDTQYF. CDR3 sequence (DNA): TGTGCCAGCAGCTTAGCCCAGGGACTAGCGGGAACCGATACGCAGTATTTT. The whole variable domain, filled in from reference TRBV7-2 and TRBJ2-3, reads GAGVSQSPSNKVTEKGKDVELRCDPISGHTALYWYRQSLGQGLEFLIYFQGNSAPDKSGLPSDRFSAERTGGSVSTLTIQRTQQEDSAVYLCASSLAQGLAGTDTQYFGPGTRLTVL.

The chain uses TRBV7-8 and TRBJ1-4, with a weak D call TRBD1 (5 bases). In germline, CDR1 is SGHVS, CDR2 FQNEAQ. This CDR3 spans 14 amino acids. V was clipped by 3 bases and J by 6 bases, with 11 bases between them. DNA of the CDR3: TGTGCCAGCAGCTTCCCCCGGGGGGATGAAAAACTGTTTTTT. It codes for CASSFPRGDEKLFF.

This chain connects TRBV6-5 to TRBJ2-7; 7 bases line up with TRBD1. Per germline, CDR1 MNHEY and CDR2 SVGAGI. There are 15 residues in the CDR3. The J segment lost 2 bases and the V segment lost 5 bases, leaving 9 bases of the junction unmatched. CDR3 DNA sequence: TGTGCCAGCAGTAAGACCGGGACAGTTCCCTACGAGCAGTACTTC. Protein: CASSKTGTVPYEQYF.

V gene TRBV5-6 combines with J gene TRBJ2-5; 10 bases align to TRBD2. Germline CDR1 is SGHDT and CDR2 is YYEEEE. The CDR3 spans 15 residues. The ends lost 4 bases at V and 5 bases at J; junction bases unmatched: 8. The CDR3 loop reads CASSTLAGGRETQYF. CDR3 DNA: TGTGCCAGCAGCACATTAGCGGGGGGCCGGGAGACCCAGTACTTC.

This chain uses TRBV3-1 (or the pseudogene TRBV3-2) with TRBJ1-1, with no clear D. The CDR3 is 15 amino acids. V lost 1 base and J lost 0, with 9 bases in between. Germline CDR1 and CDR2: LGHDT and YNNKEL (reference sequence). DNA of the CDR3: TGTGCCAGCAGCCAAGGGGGAGCAGTGAACACTGAAGCTTTCTTT. Its protein is CASSQGGAVNTEAFF.

This clone was picked up many times. The chain uses TRBV11-3 and TRBJ1-1, with a tentative D call TRBD1 (6 bases). The V gene's germline CDR1 is SGHNT and CDR2 YENEEA. The CDR3 extends over 14 amino acids. V lost 3 bases and J 6 bases, leaving 14 bases between the germline ends. The CDR3 spells CASSFTGGNPEAFF. The CDR3 nucleotides read TGTGCCAGCAGCTTTACGGGGGGCAACCCTGAAGCTTTCTTT.

V gene TRBV28 combines with J gene TRBJ1-6; D might be TRBD1 (5 bases). CDR1 MDHEN and CDR2 SYDVKM come from the germline V gene. The CDR3 runs to 13 residues. The V and J ends lost 5 bases and 12 bases respectively, with 14 bases between them. This CDR3 reads CASSLSDTLPLHF. DNA for the CDR3: TGTGCCAGCAGTCTCTCGGACACTCTACCCCTCCACTTT.

The V call is TRBV18, the J call TRBJ1-1; D is unclear. This CDR3 region has 13 residues. V lost 8 bases and J lost 1, with 11 bases in between. Germline CDR1 is KGHSH and CDR2 is LQKENI. The CDR3 reads CASTWRKNTEAFF. The CDR3 nucleotides read TGTGCCAGCACTTGGAGAAAGAACACTGAAGCTTTCTTT.

This clone was seen a single time. The rearrangement uses TRBV7-3 and TRBJ1-2, with a possible D match to TRBD1 (6 bases). V lost 3 bases and J lost 4, with 9 bases in between. The germline gives CDR1 SGHTA, CDR2 FQGTGA. The CDR3 runs to 13 residues. The CDR3 sequence: CASSFGQIYGYTF. The CDR3 bases are TGTGCCAGCAGCTTTGGACAGATCTATGGCTACACCTTC.